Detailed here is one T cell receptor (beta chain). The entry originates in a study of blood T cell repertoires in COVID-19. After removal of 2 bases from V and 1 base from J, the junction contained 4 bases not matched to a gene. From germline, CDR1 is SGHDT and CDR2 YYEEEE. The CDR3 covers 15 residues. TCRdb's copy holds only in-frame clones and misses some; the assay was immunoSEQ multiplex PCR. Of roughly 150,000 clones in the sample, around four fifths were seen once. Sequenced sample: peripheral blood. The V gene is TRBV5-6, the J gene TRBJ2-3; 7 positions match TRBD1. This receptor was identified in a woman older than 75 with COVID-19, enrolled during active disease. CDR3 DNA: TGTGCCAGCAGCTTCAAACAGGGGCGCACAGATACGCAGTATTTT. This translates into CASSFKQGRTDTQYF.